This entry describes one T cell receptor beta chain. What it binds is not known. This sample was taken from a study of cytomegalovirus exposure and HLA in healthy donors. Points from the study as a whole: Sequencing artifact likely explains a cluster of highly shared sequence variants.

13 Jbeta primers and 60 Vbeta primers were used for the PCR. Here immunoSEQ multiplex PCR was the method, and the copy in TCRdb shows in-frame clones only, minus some. The sample table includes about 49,000 clones. In nominal health when sampled, donors likely had unrecorded immune exposures nonetheless. The CDR3 has 16 residues. With V trimmed by 2 bases and J by 4 bases, 5 bases remained unmatched. Germline V gene lookup returns CDR1 SGHNT and CDR2 YYREEE (reference sequence). The receptor was derived from a man between 18 and 29 years old in good health and CMV-seropositive. The sample was PBMCs. The genes are TRBV5-4 and TRBJ2-7, with TRBD2 identical over 14 bases. CDR3 nucleotides: TGTGCCAGCAGCTTCGCGGGACTAGCGGGAGAATACGAGCAGTACTTC. Translating gives CASSFAGLAGEYEQYF. Full variable domain (remainder filled in from reference TRBV5-4 and TRBJ2-7): ETGVTQSPTHLIKTRGQQVTLRCSSQSGHNTVSWYQQALGQGPQFIFQYYREEENGRGNFPPRFSGLQFPNYSSELNVNALELDDSALYLCASSFAGLAGEYEQYFGPGTRLTVT.